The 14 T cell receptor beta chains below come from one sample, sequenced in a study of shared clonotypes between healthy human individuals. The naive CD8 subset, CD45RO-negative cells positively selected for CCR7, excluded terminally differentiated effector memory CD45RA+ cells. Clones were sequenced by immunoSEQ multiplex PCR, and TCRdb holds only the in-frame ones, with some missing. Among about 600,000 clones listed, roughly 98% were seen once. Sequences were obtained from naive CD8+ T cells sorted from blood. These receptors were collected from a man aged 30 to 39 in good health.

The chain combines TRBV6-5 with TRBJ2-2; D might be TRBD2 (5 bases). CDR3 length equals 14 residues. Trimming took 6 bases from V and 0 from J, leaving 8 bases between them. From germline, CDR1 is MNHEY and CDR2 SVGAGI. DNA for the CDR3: TGTGCCAGCAGCTTACTAGCGAACACCGGGGAGCTGTTTTTT. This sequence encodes CASSLLANTGELFF.

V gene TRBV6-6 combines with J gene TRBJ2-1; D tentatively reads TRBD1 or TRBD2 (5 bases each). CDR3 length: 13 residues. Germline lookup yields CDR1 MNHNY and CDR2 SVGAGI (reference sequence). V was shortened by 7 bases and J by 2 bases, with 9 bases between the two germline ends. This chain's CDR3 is CASTGAPYNEQFF. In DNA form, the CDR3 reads TGTGCCAGCACCGGGGCCCCCTACAATGAGCAGTTCTTC.

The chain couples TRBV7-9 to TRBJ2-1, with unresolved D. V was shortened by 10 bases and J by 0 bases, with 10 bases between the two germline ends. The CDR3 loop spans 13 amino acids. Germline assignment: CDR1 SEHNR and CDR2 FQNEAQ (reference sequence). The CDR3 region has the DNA TGTGCCACCCTCCAATCCTCCTACAATGAGCAGTTCTTC. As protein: CATLQSSYNEQFF.

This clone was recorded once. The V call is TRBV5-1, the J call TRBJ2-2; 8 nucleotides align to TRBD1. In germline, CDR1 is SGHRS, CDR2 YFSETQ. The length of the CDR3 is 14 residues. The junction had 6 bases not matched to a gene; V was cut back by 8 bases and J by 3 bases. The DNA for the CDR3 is TGCGCCAGTGGACAGGGTTTGGACACCGGGGAGCTGTTTTTT. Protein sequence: CASGQGLDTGELFF.

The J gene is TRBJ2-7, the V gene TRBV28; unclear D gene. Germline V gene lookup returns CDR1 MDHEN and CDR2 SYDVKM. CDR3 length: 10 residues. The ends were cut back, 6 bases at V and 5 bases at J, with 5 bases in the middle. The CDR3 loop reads CASRRNEQYF. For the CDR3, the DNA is TGTGCCAGCAGGAGGAACGAGCAGTACTTC.

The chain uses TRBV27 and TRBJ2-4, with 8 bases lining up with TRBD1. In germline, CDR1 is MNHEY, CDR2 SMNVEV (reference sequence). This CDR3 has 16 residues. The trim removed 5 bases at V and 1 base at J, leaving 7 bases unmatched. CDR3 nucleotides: TGTGCCAGCAGTCCACGGACAGGGATTGCCAAAAACATTCAGTACTTC. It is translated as CASSPRTGIAKNIQYF.

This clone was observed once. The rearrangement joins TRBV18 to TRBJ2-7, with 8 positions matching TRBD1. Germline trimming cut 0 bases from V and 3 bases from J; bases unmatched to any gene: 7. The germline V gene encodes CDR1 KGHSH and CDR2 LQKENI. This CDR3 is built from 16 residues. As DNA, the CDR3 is TGTGCCAGCTCACCACCGATTCCAGGGGGCGGCTACGAGCAGTACTTC. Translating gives CASSPPIPGGGYEQYF.

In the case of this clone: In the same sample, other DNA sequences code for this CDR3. The CDR3 reads CASSYSRAAEQFF. The CDR3 coding sequence is TGTGCCAGCAGTTACTCCCGCGCAGCTGAGCAGTTCTTC. The V call is TRBV6-5, the J call TRBJ2-1; no clear D gene. Germline-derived CDR1 and CDR2 are MNHEY and SVGAGI. Trimming took off 0 bases at V and 9 bases at J, with 9 bases between the two ends. The CDR3 covers 13 residues.

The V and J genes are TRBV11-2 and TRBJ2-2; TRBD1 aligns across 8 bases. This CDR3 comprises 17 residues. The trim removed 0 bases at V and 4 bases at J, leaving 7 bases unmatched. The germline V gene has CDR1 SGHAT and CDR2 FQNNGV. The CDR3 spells CASSLEWGTGSTGELFF. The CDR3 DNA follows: TGTGCCAGCAGCTTAGAGTGGGGGACAGGAAGCACCGGGGAGCTGTTTTTT.

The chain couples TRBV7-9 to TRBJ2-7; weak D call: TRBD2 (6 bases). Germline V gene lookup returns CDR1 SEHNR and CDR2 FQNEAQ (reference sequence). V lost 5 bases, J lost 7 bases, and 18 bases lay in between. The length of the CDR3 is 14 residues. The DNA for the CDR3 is TGTGCCAGCAGCCCTGCGGGGCCTCAAAAGGAGCAGTACTTC. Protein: CASSPAGPQKEQYF.

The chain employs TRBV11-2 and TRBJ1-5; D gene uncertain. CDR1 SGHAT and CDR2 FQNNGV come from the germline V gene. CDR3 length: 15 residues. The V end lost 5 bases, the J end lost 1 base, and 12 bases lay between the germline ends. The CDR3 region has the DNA TGTGCCAGCAGCCCGACGACGGGCAGCAATCAGCCCCAGCATTTT. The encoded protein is CASSPTTGSNQPQHF.

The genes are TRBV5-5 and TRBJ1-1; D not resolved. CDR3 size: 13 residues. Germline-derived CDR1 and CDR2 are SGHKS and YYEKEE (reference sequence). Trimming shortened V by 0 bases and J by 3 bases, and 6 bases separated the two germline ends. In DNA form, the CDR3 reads TGTGCCAGCAGCTTGGCCACAGACACTGAAGCTTTCTTT. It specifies CASSLATDTEAFF.

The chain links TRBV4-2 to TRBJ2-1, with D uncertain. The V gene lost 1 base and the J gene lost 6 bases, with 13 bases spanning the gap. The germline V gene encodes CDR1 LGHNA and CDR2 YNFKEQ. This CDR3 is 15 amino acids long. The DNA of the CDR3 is TGTGCCAGCAGCCAAGGGGCCAGCGCCTCCAATGAGCAGTTCTTC. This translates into CASSQGASASNEQFF.

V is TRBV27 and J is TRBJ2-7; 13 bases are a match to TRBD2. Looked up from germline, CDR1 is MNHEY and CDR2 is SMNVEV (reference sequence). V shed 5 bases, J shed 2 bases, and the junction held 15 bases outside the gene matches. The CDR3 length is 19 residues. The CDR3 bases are TGTGCCAGCAGTCTTAGGGGACTAGCGGGAAAAAAGACTCCCTACGAGCAGTACTTC. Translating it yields CASSLRGLAGKKTPYEQYF.